This T cell receptor beta chain was recorded in a study of blood T cells in healthy people across ages (dated by TCRdb to about 2015). Background on the whole study: In model experiments, template switching captured about one uniquely barcoded TCR beta cDNA molecule for every two T cells. Using deep sequencing normalized with unique cDNA molecular identifiers, the study measured how TCR beta repertoire diversity changes with age. The donors were split into four age groups: young (average 16 years), middle-aged (about 40), aged (approximately 60) and long-lived (roughly 80). Donors of different ages were randomly distributed across sequencing lanes to avoid experimental bias. Two additional independent replicas of 1 million unique cDNA reads from the same blood draw were analyzed for two donors (one aged 18 to 30 and one aged 80 or older).

Donors were a few dozen systemically healthy Caucasian individuals from Russia aged roughly 6 to 95 years. Each donor gave ten milliliters of peripheral blood, collected into EDTA-treated Vacutainer tubes. PBMCs were isolated by Ficoll-Paque density-gradient centrifugation, with at least 7 million obtained per sample. Trizol reagent was used to extract total RNA from PBMCs, with at least 6 micrograms per sample. For every donor, flow cytometry on a PBMC aliquot measured the percentage of naive CD45RAhigh/CD27high T cells. From the germline V gene, CDR1 is LGHNA and CDR2 is YSLEER. The junction shows trimming of 1 base on V and 4 bases on J, plus 10 bases between the germline ends. From cysteine to phenylalanine, the CDR3 is 14 amino acids long. The only DNA kept is the CDR3, 42 bases in frame from the first base. The library was built by means of 5' RACE. The sample was run on an Illumina HiSeq 2500. The second PCR ran for about 7 to 11 cycles and used a J-beta primer mix along with a sample-barcoded 5' primer. A template-switch 5' adaptor carrying 12 random nucleotides introduced a unique molecular identifier onto each TCR beta cDNA molecule. At least 3 million CDR3-containing paired-end reads were obtained from each sample. First-strand cDNA was synthesized from all RNA with the Mint cDNA synthesis kit, primed by a TRBC-specific oligonucleotide. Following uracil-DNA glycosylase treatment, a first 18-cycle PCR with universal primers M1SS and BC2_uni_R was performed on all cDNA. Concerning the study's data processing: For normalization, 1 million high-quality reads, each with a distinct molecular identifier, were randomly selected from each sample. Reads sharing molecular identifiers were discarded rather than binned into consensus sequences. MiTCR, set to a Q25 quality threshold and the strictest error-elimination algorithm, was used for CDR3 identification, clonotype clustering and error correction. Lower-bound total TCR beta diversity was estimated with a nonparametric unseen species model using Euler transformation. The raw public data were reprocessed by TCRdb itself: fastp quality trimming at Q25, MiXCR clonotype calling, in-frame beta chains only. Identical CDR3 protein sequences are pooled into one entry, listed with their most common genes and DNA. These V and J calls originate from TCRdb's pipeline instead of the authors' own analysis. A total of about 1.8 million distinct CDR3 sequences appear in this sample, roughly 52% of them only once. In total, the top ten clones hold less than 2.5% of the sample.

Notes on this clonotype: Its antigen is unknown. Within one base of it there is no much larger clone, and no base qualities were kept.

What the study reported, not specific to this receptor: The long-lived group showed more naive CD4+ T cells, fewer expanded clones and increased TCR diversity than the aged group, suggesting age selection. Because profiling used bulk unsorted PBMCs, naive and antigen-experienced compartments could not be compared conclusively. As age increased, observed TCR beta diversity per million T cells dropped in a roughly linear way, and a significant reduction was already evident by age roughly 36. Donor CMV infection status was unknown, potentially confounding age-related changes in expanded clonotypes. There was a strong correlation between observed TCR beta diversity and the percentage of naive T cells measured by flow cytometry. Total diversity estimates from one million sequenced T cells were considered lower bounds and underestimates.

Recombination connected TRBV4-3 to TRBJ1-2; the D gene identity is not certain. Sequenced material: blood. This TCR was recovered from a woman aged 40-49 years in good health. The DNA sequence is TGCGCCAGCAGCCAAGGCGGAATCCCCTATGGCTACACCTTC. It codes for CASSQGGIPYGYTF.